This T cell receptor beta chain derives from a study of blood T cell repertoires in COVID-19. Across the whole study: Collection of acute and convalescent COVID-19 samples took place in the United States, Italy and Spain. Sources were T cells, B-cell-depleted T cells, or PBMCs; the material itself was cDNA or gDNA.

The authors' processing: Estimates of nucleated cell counts were drawn from the amplification of reference gene primers. The assay was immunoSEQ multiplex PCR, and TCRdb's table has in-frame clones only and misses some. The DNA gave D and trimming, while V, J and clone size come from that table. The sample holds 75,000 to 100,000 clones; about 90% are singletons and the top ten take approximately 5%. Germline trimming cut 6 bases from V and 3 bases from J; bases unmatched to any gene: 6. The CDR3 is 14 residues long. Germline V gene sequence: CDR1 MNHEY, CDR2 SMNVEV (reference sequence). This clone showed up just a few times.

The source of this sequence is a man between 65 and 85 years old with acute or convalescent COVID-19. Material: peripheral blood. The V call is TRBV27, the J call TRBJ1-2, with 8 bases identical to TRBD1. Here the CDR3 DNA reads TGTGCCAGCAGCCGACAGGGGTTGGACTATGGCTACACCTTC. It encodes CASSRQGLDYGYTF.